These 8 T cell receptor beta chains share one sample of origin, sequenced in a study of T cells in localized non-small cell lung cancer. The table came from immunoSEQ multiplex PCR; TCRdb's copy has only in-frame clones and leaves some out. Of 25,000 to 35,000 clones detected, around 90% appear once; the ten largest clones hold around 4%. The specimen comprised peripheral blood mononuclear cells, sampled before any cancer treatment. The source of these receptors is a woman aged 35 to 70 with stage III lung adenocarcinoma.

Here the CDR3 reads CATSRPGLEDNEQFF. CDR3 DNA: TGTGCCACCAGCAGACCGGGACTAGAAGACAATGAGCAGTTCTTC. V usage is TRBV15 and J usage is TRBJ2-1; TRBD2 aligns across 8 bases. With V trimmed by 2 bases and J by 5 bases, 5 bases remained unmatched. CDR1 is LNHNV and CDR2 is YYDKDF in the germline V gene (reference sequence). This CDR3 has 15 residues.

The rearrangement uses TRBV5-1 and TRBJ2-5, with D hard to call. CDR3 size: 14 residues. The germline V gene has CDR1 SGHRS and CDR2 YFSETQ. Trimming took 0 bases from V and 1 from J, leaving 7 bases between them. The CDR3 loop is CASSLVSSQETQYF. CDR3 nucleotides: TGCGCCAGCAGCTTGGTTTCTAGCCAAGAGACCCAGTACTTC.

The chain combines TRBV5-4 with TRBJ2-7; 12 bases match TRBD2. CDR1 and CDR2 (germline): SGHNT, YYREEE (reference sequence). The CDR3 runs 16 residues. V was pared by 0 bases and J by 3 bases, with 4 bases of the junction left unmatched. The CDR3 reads CASSLAETSGSYEQYF. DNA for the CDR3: TGTGCCAGCAGCTTGGCCGAGACTAGCGGGAGCTACGAGCAGTACTTC. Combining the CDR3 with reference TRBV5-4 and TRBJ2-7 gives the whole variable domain ETGVTQSPTHLIKTRGQQVTLRCSSQSGHNTVSWYQQALGQGPQFIFQYYREEENGRGNFPPRFSGLQFPNYSSELNVNALELDDSALYLCASSLAETSGSYEQYFGPGTRLTVT.

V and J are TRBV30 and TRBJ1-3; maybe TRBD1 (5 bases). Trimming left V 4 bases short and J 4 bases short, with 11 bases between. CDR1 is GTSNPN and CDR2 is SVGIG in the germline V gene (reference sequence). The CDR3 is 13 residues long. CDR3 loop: CAWTSGLGNTIYF. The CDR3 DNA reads TGTGCCTGGACCTCGGGACTCGGAAACACCATATATTTT.

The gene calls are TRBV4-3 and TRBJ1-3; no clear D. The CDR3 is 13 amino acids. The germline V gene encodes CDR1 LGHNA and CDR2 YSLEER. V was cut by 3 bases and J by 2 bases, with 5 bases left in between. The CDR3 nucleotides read TGCGCCAGCAGCCAGTTGACTGGAAACACCATATATTTT. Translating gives CASSQLTGNTIYF.

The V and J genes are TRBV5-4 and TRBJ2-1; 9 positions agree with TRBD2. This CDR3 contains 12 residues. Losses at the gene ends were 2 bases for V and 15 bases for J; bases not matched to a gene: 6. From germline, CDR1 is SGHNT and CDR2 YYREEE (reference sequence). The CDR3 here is CASSFQRGEGFF. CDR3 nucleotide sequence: TGTGCCAGCAGCTTCCAGCGGGGGGAGGGGTTCTTC. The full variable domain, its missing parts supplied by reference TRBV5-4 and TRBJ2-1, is ETGVTQSPTHLIKTRGQQVTLRCSSQSGHNTVSWYQQALGQGPQFIFQYYREEENGRGNFPPRFSGLQFPNYSSELNVNALELDDSALYLCASSFQRGEGFFGPGTRLTVL.

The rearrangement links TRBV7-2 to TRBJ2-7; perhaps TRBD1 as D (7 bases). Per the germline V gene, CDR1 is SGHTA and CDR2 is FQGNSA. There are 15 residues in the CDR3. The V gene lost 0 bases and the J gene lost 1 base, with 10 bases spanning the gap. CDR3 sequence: CASSLAPGGSYEQYF. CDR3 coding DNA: TGTGCCAGCAGCTTAGCCCCAGGGGGGTCCTACGAGCAGTACTTC.

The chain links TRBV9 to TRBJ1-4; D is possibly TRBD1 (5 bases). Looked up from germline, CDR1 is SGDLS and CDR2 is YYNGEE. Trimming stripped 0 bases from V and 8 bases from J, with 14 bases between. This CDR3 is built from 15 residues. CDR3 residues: CASSVVAGRLEKLFF. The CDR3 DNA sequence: TGTGCCAGCAGCGTAGTGGCAGGGAGACTCGAAAAACTGTTTTTT.